These 27 T cell receptor beta chains originate from one sample sequenced in a study of regulatory T cells in long-lasting Graves disease. For TCR beta, libraries came from iRepertoire HTBI primers and Arm-PCR of CDR3 regions. TCRdb re-analysed the multiplex PCR reads in MiXCR, keeping a single row per CDR3 protein. The profile covers roughly 440,000 distinct CDR3 sequences, with 15% to 20% appearing a single time and about 23% taken by the ten largest. Documented time point: newly diagnosed GD, antithyroid drugs for less than 3 months. PBMC-derived RNA was used for the TCR library. The data were also submitted as part of a second study, on T cells in Graves' hyperthyroidism and ophthalmopathy.

This sample comprised peripheral blood mononuclear cells (PBMCs), obtained at new diagnosis, from a patient treated with antithyroid drugs. The receptor source for this set is a woman between 18 and 30 years old with Graves disease.

This clonotype was recorded at least ten times. At one boundary the junction diverges from the germline segment, which might be a read error. The CDR3 sequence is CASSKNWGDETDTQYF. DNA for the CDR3: TGTGCTAGCAGCAAAAATTGGGGGGATGAGACAGATACGCAGTATTTT. The rearrangement links TRBV7-7 to TRBJ2-3; D possibly corresponds to TRBD2 (6 bases). This CDR3 comprises 16 residues. The germline CDR1 and CDR2 sequences are SSHAT and FNYEAQ (reference sequence).

This clonotype was seen ten or more times. The V call is TRBV3-1, the J call TRBJ2-2; tentative D call: TRBD2 (6 bases). In germline, CDR1 is LGHDT, CDR2 YNNKEL (reference sequence). V shed 1 base and J shed 7 bases, with 10 bases lying between them. This CDR3 contains 14 residues. For the CDR3, the DNA is TGTGCCAGCAGCCAAGTCTCGGGAGTCGGGGAGCTGTTTTTT. Translating it yields CASSQVSGVGELFF.

The CDR3 nucleotides read TGTGCCAGCAGTCCCCACACGCGAGAGACCCAGTACTTC. It encodes CASSPHTRETQYF. The gene calls are TRBV28 and TRBJ2-5; D unclear. This CDR3 region has 13 residues. Trimming removed 5 bases from V and 4 bases from J, with 11 bases in between. CDR1 MDHEN and CDR2 SYDVKM come from the germline V gene.

The sample holds many counts of this clonotype. The V and J genes are TRBV7-9 and TRBJ1-1; D remains ambiguous. In germline, CDR1 is SEHNR, CDR2 FQNEAQ (reference sequence). The CDR3 extends over 15 amino acids. Deletions cut 5 bases from V and 0 bases from J, with 13 bases between. The CDR3 coding sequence is TGTGCCAGCAGCCCTCCTAAGGTGGTGAACACTGAAGCTTTCTTT. Protein sequence: CASSPPKVVNTEAFF.

Turning to this clonotype: This likely traces to a read error, being one base from a far larger clone. The genes are TRBV28 and TRBJ2-4; TRBD2 aligns across 11 bases. The CDR3 runs to 16 residues. V was clipped by 2 bases and J by 13 bases; unmatched bases: 13. Germline V lookup: CDR1 MDHEN, CDR2 SYDVKM. CDR3 loop: CASSLGLAGGDNEQYF. Here the CDR3 DNA reads TGTGCCAGCAGTTTAGGGCTAGCGGGAGGCGACAATGAGCAGTACTTC.

This clonotype was seen more than once but under ten times. This sequence joins TRBV7-9 and TRBJ1-6; 9 nucleotides align to TRBD1. V lost 7 bases, J lost 8 bases, and 3 bases stayed unmatched. Per germline, CDR1 SEHNR and CDR2 FQNEAQ (reference sequence). CDR3 length equals 13 residues. In DNA form, the CDR3 reads TGTGCCAGCACATGGACAGGGGATTCACCCCTCCACTTT. Protein sequence: CASTWTGDSPLHF.

This clonotype was counted at least ten times. The V gene is TRBV20-1, the J gene TRBJ2-1; 11 positions match TRBD2. The CDR3 extends over 13 amino acids. The V segment lost 6 bases and the J segment 9 bases; nucleotides outside the gene matches: 7. Germline loops: CDR1 DFQATT, CDR2 SNEGSKA (reference sequence). CDR3 amino acids: CSAVAGGSTEQFF. CDR3 bases: TGCAGTGCCGTAGCGGGGGGGAGTACTGAGCAGTTCTTC.

This clonotype was recorded at least ten times. The chain is built from TRBV7-2 and TRBJ2-1, with TRBD1 matching 7 bases. This CDR3 is built from 15 residues. Germline assignment: CDR1 SGHTA and CDR2 FQGNSA. V lost 4 bases and J lost 2; bases outside the gene matches: 5. In DNA form, the CDR3 reads TGTGCCAGCAGCTCCAGGGGGATCACCTACAATGAGCAGTTCTTC. This translates into CASSSRGITYNEQFF.

This clonotype was counted many times. The CDR3 DNA sequence: TGCGCCAGCAGCTTGGAGCCGGGGTCGGGGCAGCCCCAGCATTTT. It encodes CASSLEPGSGQPQHF. The chain joins TRBV5-1 to TRBJ1-5; no firm D call. The CDR3 covers 15 residues. CDR1 and CDR2 (germline): SGHRS, YFSETQ. V lost 0 bases and J 7 bases, leaving 14 bases between the germline ends.

This clonotype was seen ten or more times. The chain uses TRBV29-1 and TRBJ2-3; D may be TRBD1 or TRBD2 (5 bases each). CDR1 and CDR2 (germline): SQVTM, ANQGSEA. This CDR3 comprises 13 residues. Between the trimmed V and J ends, which lost 3 bases and 2 bases, there was a span of 9 bases. The CDR3 here is CSVEGTLTDTQYF. The CDR3 DNA is TGCAGCGTTGAGGGGACCCTCACAGATACGCAGTATTTT.

V and J are TRBV25-1 and TRBJ2-5; D may correspond to TRBD1 or TRBD2 (6 bases each). The CDR3 has 14 residues. Trimming left V 1 base short and J 5 bases short, with 11 bases between. Germline CDR1 reads MGHDK; CDR2 reads SYGVNS. This chain's CDR3 is CASSESGGRETQYF. The CDR3 nucleotides read TGTGCCAGCAGTGAATCCGGGGGCAGGGAGACCCAGTACTTC.

This clonotype was observed at least ten times. V is TRBV6-5 and J is TRBJ1-2, with a tentative D call TRBD1 (5 bases). V lost 3 bases to trimming and J lost 7 bases, with 18 bases between them. Germline V gives CDR1 MNHEY, CDR2 SVGAGI. The CDR3 spans 15 residues. The CDR3 nucleotides read TGTGCCAGCAGTTATTCCCCCCGCCCAGGGAGTGGCTACACCTTC. This sequence encodes CASSYSPRPGSGYTF.

Comments on this clonotype: One base away lies a much larger clone, so this may be a sequencing read error. The V and J genes are TRBV5-1 and TRBJ2-7, with 11 bases that match TRBD2. Germline V gene sequence: CDR1 SGHRS, CDR2 YFSETQ. This CDR3 is built from 15 residues. After removal of 5 bases from V and 8 bases from J, the junction contained 12 bases not matched to a gene. The CDR3 DNA follows: TGCGCCAGCAGAGGAGTAGCGGGAGGGCTGGGCAAGCAGTACTTC. Its translation is CASRGVAGGLGKQYF.

This clonotype was detected only a few times. The rearrangement links TRBV6-5 to TRBJ1-5; TRBD1 might be the D (5 bases). V was trimmed by 4 bases and J by 2 bases, leaving 9 bases between them. The CDR3 has 14 amino acids. Germline CDR1 reads MNHEY; CDR2 reads SVGAGI. In DNA, the CDR3 is TGTGCCAGCAGTTCAGGGTTTGGCAATCAGCCCCAGCATTTT. Protein sequence: CASSSGFGNQPQHF.

This clonotype was counted many times. One end of the junction is discordant with germline, which a read error may explain. The chain uses TRBV12-3 or TRBV12-4 and TRBJ1-1, with D possibly matching TRBD1 (5 bases). This CDR3 region has 14 residues. CDR3 amino acids: CASSLAGSSTEAFF. CDR3 coding DNA: TGTGCCAGCAGCTTAGCAGGGTCTAGCACTGAAGCTTTCTTT.

This clonotype was seen repeatedly, ten times or more. The CDR3 reads CASSRQAMNTEAFF. CDR3 coding DNA: TGTGCCAGCAGTCGACAGGCGATGAACACTGAAGCTTTCTTT. V usage is TRBV12-3 or TRBV12-4 and J usage is TRBJ1-1; possibly TRBD1 for D (6 bases). V dropped 5 bases and J dropped 0 bases, with 10 bases sitting between them. The CDR3 contains 14 residues.

This clonotype was recorded at least ten times. This CDR3 reads CATSRDPGRGLANYGYTF. The CDR3 DNA reads as TGTGCCACCAGCAGAGACCCAGGACGCGGACTAGCTAACTATGGCTACACCTTC. The gene calls are TRBV15 and TRBJ1-2; D unclear. This CDR3 has 18 amino acids. Trimming stripped 0 bases from V and 0 bases from J, with 17 bases between. CDR1 and CDR2 from the germline V gene are LNHNV and YYDKDF (reference sequence).

The chain combines TRBV3-1 with TRBJ2-7, with no clear D. Germline CDR1 reads LGHDT; CDR2 reads YNNKEL (reference sequence). CDR3 length equals 17 residues. The V end lost 3 bases, the J end lost 4 bases, and 22 bases lay between the germline ends. The CDR3 here is CASSHSEADLRPYEQYF. CDR3 nucleotide sequence: TGTGCCAGCAGCCATTCCGAGGCCGACTTAAGACCTTACGAGCAGTACTTC.

The chain joins TRBV3-1 to TRBJ2-3; TRBD1 matches 9 bases. V dropped 1 base and J dropped 1; count of bases not matched to a gene: 9. Germline V lookup: CDR1 LGHDT, CDR2 YNNKEL (reference sequence). The CDR3 covers 18 residues. CDR3 in DNA: TGTGCCAGCAGCCAAGGGGACAGGGTGCCCTGTGGCACAGATACGCAGTATTTT. Translating gives CASSQGDRVPCGTDTQYF.

This clonotype was seen ten or more times. The chain carries TRBV28 and TRBJ2-2, with D perhaps matching TRBD1 (6 bases). The CDR3 has 15 amino acids. The V end was cut by 7 bases, the J end by 5 bases, with 17 bases between. CDR1 is MDHEN, CDR2 SYDVKM, per germline. The CDR3 DNA reads as TGTGCCAGCAAATTACAGGGACGGAGGACCGGGGAGCTGTTTTTT. It codes for CASKLQGRRTGELFF.

This clonotype was observed a handful of times. CDR3 loop: CASSIQSRTVSGNTIYF. The CDR3 bases are TGTGCCAGTAGTATCCAAAGCAGGACCGTCTCTGGAAACACCATATATTTT. This chain connects TRBV19 to TRBJ1-3; no clear D. There are 17 residues in the CDR3. Germline lookup yields CDR1 LNHDA and CDR2 SQIVND (reference sequence). V lost 3 bases and J 0 bases, leaving 15 bases between the germline ends.

There are many counts of this clonotype. The CDR3 nucleotides read TGCAGTGCTAGGAGACCAGCAAGGTTCACTGAAGCTTTCTTT. Translating it yields CSARRPARFTEAFF. This chain joins TRBV20-1 and TRBJ1-1; D is ambiguous. V was cut by 3 bases and J by 4 bases, with 15 bases left in between. This CDR3 is 14 amino acids long. In germline, CDR1 is DFQATT, CDR2 SNEGSKA (reference sequence).

There are many counts of this clonotype. The chain combines TRBV3-1 with TRBJ2-5; D is unresolved. CDR1 is LGHDT and CDR2 is YNNKEL in the germline V gene (reference sequence). The CDR3 runs to 14 residues. V lost 4 bases to trimming and J lost 4 bases, with 13 bases between them. The CDR3 coding sequence is TGTGCCAGCAGCCCATCAGGCGATGGAGAGACCCAGTACTTC. This encodes CASSPSGDGETQYF.

This clonotype was counted a few times. No conserved phenylalanine or tryptophan is present at the end of the CDR3, so a read error is the likely explanation. The chain combines TRBV10-3 with TRBJ1-1; tentative D call: TRBD1 (5 bases). CDR1 is ENHRY, CDR2 SYGVKD, per germline. This CDR3 spans 15 amino acids. V was trimmed by 6 bases and J by 3 bases, leaving 17 bases between them. CDR3 region: CAISDTRRGYTEAFS. Written as DNA, the CDR3 is TGTGCCATCAGCGATACCAGGAGGGGTTACACTGAAGCTTTCTCT.

This clonotype was recorded at least ten times. The V gene is TRBV7-2, the J gene TRBJ2-7, with D tentatively TRBD1 (6 bases). Germline V gene sequence: CDR1 SGHTA, CDR2 FQGNSA. V was clipped by 1 base and J by 2 bases, with 18 bases between them. CDR3 length: 17 residues. The CDR3 sequence: CASSLGVEYRVTYEQYF. The CDR3 DNA reads as TGTGCCAGCAGCTTAGGAGTAGAGTACAGGGTGACCTACGAGCAGTACTTC.

This clonotype has a handful of counts. The chain has TRBV20-1 and TRBJ2-5; 15 bases agree with TRBD2. V lost 2 bases to trimming and J lost 5 bases; unmatched junction nucleotides: 9. The CDR3 is 17 residues long. Germline V gene data show CDR1 as DFQATT and CDR2 as SNEGSKA (reference sequence). The CDR3 is CSARKPGTSGRWETQYF. CDR3 nucleotides: TGCAGTGCTAGAAAGCCCGGGACTAGCGGGAGGTGGGAGACCCAGTACTTC.

Ten or more counts support this clonotype. The gene calls are TRBV7-9 and TRBJ2-4; the D gene is possibly TRBD2 (5 bases). V gave up 5 bases and J gave up 8 bases, with 16 bases separating them. CDR1 is SEHNR, CDR2 FQNEAQ, per germline (reference sequence). This CDR3 spans 14 amino acids. CDR3 loop: CASSQEWVRDIQYF. The CDR3 nucleotides are TGTGCCAGCAGCCAAGAATGGGTGCGGGACATTCAGTACTTC.